These 27 T cell receptor beta chains share one sample of origin, sequenced in a study of blood T cell repertoires in COVID-19 (dated by TCRdb to 2020 to 2021). The receptor library was made with the immunoSEQ multiplex PCR assay. Sourced from immuneACCESS, this table was stored by TCRdb with only in-frame sequences that have V and J called. A share of the clones is absent; for the studies checked, an unresolved V gene accounts for under half, and the remainder has no known explanation. The sample records hundreds of thousands of clones, nearly 90% of which are singletons. 0.75% to 1% of the sample is taken by the ten largest. Sequencing was carried out using PBMCs or T cells enriched from blood (not recorded which). These receptors were collected from a woman in her 30s who had recovered from COVID-19.

J is TRBJ1-6 and V is TRBV6-1, with 10 positions matching TRBD1. Germline V gene data show CDR1 as MNHNS and CDR2 as SASEGT. Trimming took 3 bases from V and 6 from J; bases not matched to a gene: 2. The CDR3 has 15 residues. The CDR3 spells CASSDRDRGNSPLHF. CDR3 bases: TGTGCCAGCAGTGATAGGGACAGGGGTAATTCACCCCTCCACTTT.

The chain uses TRBV9 and TRBJ2-3; D might be TRBD2 (6 bases). Deletions cut 3 bases from V and 6 bases from J, with 11 bases between. The CDR3 runs 13 residues. Looked up from germline, CDR1 is SGDLS and CDR2 is YYNGEE. The CDR3 nucleotides read TGTGCCAGCAGCGCATTTGGGGGGGATACGCAGTATTTT. Amino acid sequence: CASSAFGGDTQYF.

The chain links TRBV12-5 to TRBJ2-2, with a weak D call TRBD2 (6 bases). Looked up from germline, CDR1 is LGHNT and CDR2 is FRNRAP. V shed 0 bases and J shed 4 bases, with 15 bases lying between them. The CDR3 extends over 17 amino acids. CDR3 DNA: TGTGCTAGTGGTTTGGTACGGGAGACTACCGGCACCGGGGAGCTGTTTTTT. It is translated as CASGLVRETTGTGELFF.

The sample holds one count of this clone. The chain couples TRBV19 to TRBJ1-5, with 10 bases identical to TRBD1. Germline CDR1 is LNHDA and CDR2 is SQIVND (reference sequence). This CDR3 is built from 15 residues. J was trimmed by 5 bases and V by 7 bases; bases with no gene match: 8. The CDR3 DNA sequence: TGTGCCAGTAACGACAGGGGGCGAGGTTATCAGCCCCAGCATTTT. It codes for CASNDRGRGYQPQHF.

The V call is TRBV15, the J call TRBJ2-3, with D maybe TRBD2 (5 bases). This CDR3 has 14 amino acids. The V gene's germline CDR1 is LNHNV and CDR2 YYDKDF (reference sequence). Trimming shortened V by 7 bases and J by 0 bases, and 11 bases separated the two germline ends. The CDR3 here is CATMEEFSTDTQYF. In DNA form, the CDR3 reads TGTGCCACCATGGAGGAATTTAGCACAGATACGCAGTATTTT.

The CDR3 here is CATSRDISGGVKLFF. CDR3 sequence (DNA): TGTGCCACCAGCAGAGATATAAGCGGCGGGGTAAAACTGTTTTTT. The chain carries TRBV15 and TRBJ1-4; D remains unclear. This CDR3 has 15 amino acids. CDR1 LNHNV and CDR2 YYDKDF come from the germline V gene (reference sequence). V was trimmed by 0 bases and J by 10 bases, leaving 15 bases between them.

The gene calls are TRBV7-7 and TRBJ2-5, with 11 bases lining up with TRBD2. Trimming at V came to 4 bases and at J to 3 bases, leaving 4 bases not matched to a gene. This CDR3 is 15 amino acids long. Germline V lookup: CDR1 SSHAT, CDR2 FNYEAQ (reference sequence). This CDR3 reads CASSSLAGGEETQYF. CDR3 sequence (DNA): TGTGCCAGCAGCTCCTTAGCGGGGGGGGAAGAGACCCAGTACTTC.

The chain uses TRBV6-5 and TRBJ2-3; 13 bases line up with TRBD2. The V gene end was trimmed by 10 bases and the J gene end by 2 bases; junction bases not matched to a gene: 6. Germline lookup yields CDR1 MNHEY and CDR2 SVGAGI. The CDR3 covers 15 residues. The CDR3 DNA follows: TGTGCCACGGGGACTAGCGGGACCTTCACAGATACGCAGTATTTT. Protein: CATGTSGTFTDTQYF.

The chain combines TRBV27 with TRBJ2-1; TRBD2 is a possible D gene (6 bases). V lost 5 bases to trimming and J lost 0 bases, with 11 bases between them. The CDR3 length is 15 residues. Germline V gene sequence: CDR1 MNHEY, CDR2 SMNVEV (reference sequence). The CDR3 DNA follows: TGTGCCAGCAGTCGGGGACTTAGCTCCTACAATGAGCAGTTCTTC. Translated: CASSRGLSSYNEQFF.

The chain combines TRBV7-8 with TRBJ2-7, with D perhaps matching TRBD2 (6 bases). Germline V gives CDR1 SGHVS, CDR2 FQNEAQ. V lost 2 bases, J lost 3 bases, and 20 bases lay in between. The CDR3 consists of 17 residues. The CDR3 DNA reads TGTGCCAGCAGCTTATTCGCCCCGGGGGTATTGAACTACGAGCAGTACTTC. This translates into CASSLFAPGVLNYEQYF.

The CDR3 region is CASSLRGGGPTEAFF. Written as DNA, the CDR3 is TGCGCCAGCAGCTTGAGGGGGGGTGGCCCGACTGAAGCTTTCTTT. The rearrangement links TRBV5-1 to TRBJ1-1, with D perhaps matching TRBD1 (6 bases). V shed 1 base and J shed 5 bases, with 15 bases lying between them. The CDR3 runs 15 residues. The germline CDR1 and CDR2 sequences are SGHRS and YFSETQ. The variable domain in full, completed from reference TRBV5-1 and TRBJ1-1, reads KAGVTQTPRYLIKTRGQQVTLSCSPISGHRSVSWYQQTPGQGLQFLFEYFSETQRNKGNFPGRFSGRQFSNSRSEMNVSTLELGDSALYLCASSLRGGGPTEAFFGQGTRLTVV.

This clone was recorded once. The chain uses TRBV10-2 and TRBJ1-1, with 8 bases identical to TRBD1. The CDR3 contains 14 residues. Germline V CDR1 and CDR2: WSHSY, SAAADI. J lost 4 bases, V lost 8 bases, and 9 bases had no gene match. The CDR3 DNA is TGCGCCAGCCGGGGGGACAGGCGGATCACTGAAGCTTTCTTT. Amino acid sequence: CASRGDRRITEAFF.

The V and J genes are TRBV14 and TRBJ2-7; TRBD2 aligns across 7 bases. V was pared by 0 bases and J by 0 bases, with 5 bases of the junction left unmatched. This CDR3 is built from 16 residues. From germline, CDR1 is SGHDN and CDR2 FVKESK. The CDR3 loop is CASSQDWRESSYEQYF. The CDR3 nucleotides are TGTGCCAGCAGCCAAGATTGGCGGGAGTCCTCCTACGAGCAGTACTTC. The whole variable domain, filled in from reference TRBV14 and TRBJ2-7, reads EAGVTQFPSHSVIEKGQTVTLRCDPISGHDNLYWYRRVMGKEIKFLLHFVKESKQDESGMPNNRFLAERTGGTYSTLKVQPAELEDSGVYFCASSQDWRESSYEQYFGPGTRLTVT.

The genes are TRBV29-1 and TRBJ1-2, with 8 bases that match TRBD1. CDR3 length equals 13 residues. The V and J ends lost 4 bases and 4 bases, in that order; junction bases with no gene match: 5. Germline values: CDR1 SQVTM, CDR2 ANQGSEA. The CDR3 DNA sequence: TGCAGCGTTGCGGGACAGGCGCCCTATGGCTACACCTTC. This translates into CSVAGQAPYGYTF.

The chain couples TRBV7-6 to TRBJ2-5, with D maybe TRBD1 (6 bases). V was shortened by 5 bases and J by 5 bases, with 15 bases between the two germline ends. The CDR3 loop spans 14 amino acids. Germline CDR1 is SGHVS and CDR2 is FNYEAQ. The CDR3 here is CASSPEGVRETQYF. As DNA, the CDR3 is TGTGCCAGCAGCCCAGAGGGGGTCCGCGAGACCCAGTACTTC.

The CDR3 reads CAISQGRETQYF. CDR3 DNA: TGTGCCATCTCTCAGGGGAGAGAGACCCAGTACTTC. The V gene is TRBV10-3, the J gene TRBJ2-5; D is possibly TRBD1 (6 bases). The CDR3 runs to 12 residues. Trimming took 8 bases from V and 4 from J, leaving 11 bases between them. Germline V lookup: CDR1 ENHRY, CDR2 SYGVKD.

This clone appeared once. J is TRBJ1-5 and V is TRBV27; no definite D call. CDR3 length: 10 amino acids. CDR1 is MNHEY and CDR2 is SMNVEV in the germline V gene (reference sequence). The CDR3: CAAGNQPQHF. CDR3 DNA sequence: TGTGCGGCGGGCAATCAGCCCCAGCATTTT.

The chain uses TRBV27 and TRBJ2-1, with a weak D call TRBD2 (6 bases). Trimming left V 5 bases short and J 0 bases short, with 29 bases between. The CDR3 covers 21 residues. CDR1 is MNHEY, CDR2 SMNVEV, per germline (reference sequence). The CDR3: CASSLLHRDWDPFSSYNEQFF. In DNA, the CDR3 is TGTGCCAGCAGTCTCCTGCACCGGGACTGGGACCCCTTCAGCTCCTACAATGAGCAGTTCTTC.

The rearrangement uses TRBV27 and TRBJ2-7, with 7 bases matching TRBD2. CDR3 length equals 18 residues. V was clipped by 3 bases and J by 5 bases; unmatched bases: 19. Per germline, CDR1 MNHEY and CDR2 SMNVEV (reference sequence). The CDR3 DNA reads as TGTGCCAGCAGTTTGTCATTTGTATTGGCGGCGGGAGAGAACGAGCAGTACTTC. Residues: CASSLSFVLAAGENEQYF.

The genes are TRBV7-9 and TRBJ2-3, with D possibly matching TRBD1 (6 bases). The CDR3 is made up of 15 amino acids. Trimming took off 2 bases at V and 2 bases at J, with 11 bases between the two ends. Per the germline V gene, CDR1 is SEHNR and CDR2 is FQNEAQ (reference sequence). CDR3 DNA: TGTGCCAGCAGCTTAAAGGGGGAATTCACAGATACGCAGTATTTT. Translation gives CASSLKGEFTDTQYF.

This sequence joins TRBV19 and TRBJ1-1; D remains ambiguous. CDR1 is LNHDA and CDR2 is SQIVND in the germline V gene (reference sequence). Trimming left V 7 bases short and J 0 bases short, with 9 bases between. This CDR3 comprises 13 residues. CDR3 sequence (DNA): TGTGCCAGTACCTTACAGATGAACACTGAAGCTTTCTTT. Amino acid sequence: CASTLQMNTEAFF. Drawing the rest from reference TRBV19 and TRBJ1-1, the complete variable domain is DGGITQSPKYLFRKEGQNVTLSCEQNLNHDAMYWYRQDPGQGLRLIYYSQIVNDFQKGDIAEGYSVSREKKESFPLTVTSAQKNPTAFYLCASTLQMNTEAFFGQGTRLTVV.

The rearrangement links TRBV4-1 to TRBJ1-2; tentatively, D is TRBD1 (5 bases). The ends were cut back, 2 bases at V and 3 bases at J, with 22 bases in the middle. Germline CDR1 is MGHRA and CDR2 is YSYEKL. The CDR3 has 18 amino acids. The chain's CDR3 is CASSQNVNRRIADYGYTF. In DNA, the CDR3 is TGCGCCAGCAGCCAAAACGTGAACAGGCGTATTGCGGACTATGGCTACACCTTC.

The J gene is TRBJ2-3, the V gene TRBV11-2; no clear D. Germline V gene sequence: CDR1 SGHAT, CDR2 FQNNGV. CDR3 length equals 15 residues. V was cut by 2 bases and J by 2 bases, with 11 bases left in between. The CDR3 loop is CASSLRVWNTDTQYF. CDR3 coding DNA: TGTGCCAGCAGCTTACGGGTTTGGAACACAGATACGCAGTATTTT.

The chain recombines TRBV7-2 with TRBJ2-7; TRBD2 might be the D (5 bases). CDR1 SGHTA and CDR2 FQGNSA come from the germline V gene. V lost 1 base and J 1 base, leaving 11 bases between the germline ends. This CDR3 region has 15 residues. Here the CDR3 reads CASSLVRVGSYEQYF. The CDR3 coding sequence is TGTGCCAGCAGCTTAGTGAGGGTGGGATCCTACGAGCAGTACTTC.

This clone was seen more than once but under ten times. The rearrangement uses TRBV28 and TRBJ2-1, with 11 bases that match TRBD2. Trimming took 8 bases from V and 9 from J; bases not matched to a gene: 9. This CDR3 is built from 14 residues. Germline CDR1 and CDR2: MDHEN and SYDVKM. Here the CDR3 reads CASGWTSGPGEQFF. In nucleotides, the CDR3 is TGTGCCAGCGGCTGGACTAGCGGGCCGGGTGAGCAGTTCTTC.

The chain uses TRBV27 and TRBJ2-1, with TRBD2 matching 10 bases. Germline V CDR1 and CDR2: MNHEY, SMNVEV (reference sequence). The V segment lost 1 base and the J segment 8 bases; nucleotides outside the gene matches: 8. The CDR3 runs to 16 residues. CDR3 nucleotide sequence: TGTGCCAGCAGTTTATGGACTAGCGGTAGTTGGGATGAGCAGTTCTTC. Its translation is CASSLWTSGSWDEQFF.

V gene TRBV9 combines with J gene TRBJ2-2; 9 bases are shared with TRBD1. Germline trimming cut 2 bases from V and 1 base from J; bases unmatched to any gene: 6. Germline V gene sequence: CDR1 SGDLS, CDR2 YYNGEE. The CDR3 contains 17 residues. For the CDR3, the DNA is TGTGCCAGCAGCGTTAACAGGGGGCTTGGGAACACCGGGGAGCTGTTTTTT. This sequence encodes CASSVNRGLGNTGELFF.